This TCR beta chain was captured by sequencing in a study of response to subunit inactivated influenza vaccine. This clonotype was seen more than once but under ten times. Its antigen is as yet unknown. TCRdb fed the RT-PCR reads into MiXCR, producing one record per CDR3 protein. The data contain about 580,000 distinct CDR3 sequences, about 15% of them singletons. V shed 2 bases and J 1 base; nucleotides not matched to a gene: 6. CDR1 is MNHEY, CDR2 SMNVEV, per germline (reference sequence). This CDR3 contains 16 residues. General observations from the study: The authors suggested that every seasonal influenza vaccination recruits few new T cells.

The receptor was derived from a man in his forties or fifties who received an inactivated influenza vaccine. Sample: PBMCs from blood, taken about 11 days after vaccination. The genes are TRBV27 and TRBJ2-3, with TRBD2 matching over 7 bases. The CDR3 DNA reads TGTGCCAGCAGTTTACTAGCGGCCCCAGGCACAGATACGCAGTATTTT. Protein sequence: CASSLLAAPGTDTQYF.